This T cell receptor beta chain was recovered during a study of neurological immune-mediated disorders. cDNA synthesis was performed by 5'RACE with 10-nucleotide random UMIs. TCRdb recomputed calls from the 5' RACE reads with MiXCR, one row per CDR3 protein. The sample consists of about 59,000 distinct CDR3 sequences, 24% of them appearing once. Sample share makes this clonotype medium-sized. Time point given: technical triplicate 2. V lost 0 bases and J lost 5, with 13 bases in between. Per the germline V gene, CDR1 is DFQATT and CDR2 is SNEGSKA (reference sequence). The CDR3 is made up of 14 amino acids.

Material for sequencing was PBMCs. This TCR came from a man in his 60s with HTLV-1-associated myelopathy (HAM/TSP). The chain couples TRBV20-1 to TRBJ2-5; D is possibly TRBD1 or TRBD2 (5 bases each). This CDR3 reads CSARDLRDGETQYF. CDR3 bases: TGCAGTGCTAGAGATTTAAGGGACGGGGAGACCCAGTACTTC.